A selection of T cell receptor beta chains follows, all from one sample in a study of tumor-infiltrating lymphocytes in primary liver carcinoma. Via MiXCR, TCRdb re-called the multiplex PCR reads, giving one row per CDR3 protein. The sample consists of about 92,000 distinct CDR3 sequences, 55% to 75% of them appearing once. Material for sequencing was tumor-adjacent normal liver tissue. These receptors all stem from a man aged 35-49 years with primary liver carcinoma and hepatitis B virus infection. Each CDR3 is given with its conserved first and last residue.

CDR3aa,v_gene,j_gene
CASTYRALKTEAFF,TRBV6-5,TRBJ1-1
CASSLGTGELFF,TRBV12-3/TRBV12-4,TRBJ2-2
CSVQDRCGTDTQYF,TRBV29-1,TRBJ2-3
CASSLGAGLTDTQYF,TRBV5-1,TRBJ2-3
CVSSLGAGGYSYTF,TRBV11-2,TRBJ1-2
CASSLAAEAFF,TRBV7-9,TRBJ1-1
CASRLGGASSYNGQFF,TRBV5-6,TRBJ2-1
CASSFGTSGSPLETQYF,TRBV11-3,TRBJ2-5
CASSELAGGPYNEQFF,TRBV6-1,TRBJ2-1
CSMEQGELFF,TRBV29-1,TRBJ2-2
CASSWGGAGGTEAFF,TRBV5-1,TRBJ1-1
CASSRRRAGDFQETQYF,TRBV5-6,TRBJ2-5
CAISESPGRGARISYNEQFF,TRBV10-3,TRBJ2-1
CANSYVSGYGNTF,TRBV6-5,TRBJ1-2
CASTPTVYWNTIYF,TRBV10-2,TRBJ1-3
CASSPTGAFGNTIYF,TRBV7-9,TRBJ1-3
CAGSEGAGPSGGASF,TRBV10-2,TRBJ1-1
CASSLKQGGEQYF,TRBV5-1,TRBJ2-7
CASSWRRRTWELFF,TRBV11-2,TRBJ2-2
CASSPRTSSGNTIYF,TRBV6-1,TRBJ1-3
CASSGVGPGYTDTQYF,TRBV6-1,TRBJ2-3
CASSSPRRDEQYF,TRBV6-5,TRBJ2-7
CASRLRLAGEKTQYF,TRBV6-6,TRBJ2-5
CASSLRYGLARVDEQFF,TRBV28,TRBJ2-1
CASTGGGLDYGYTF,TRBV10-2,TRBJ1-2
CASSWVGGVSEQYF,TRBV5-6,TRBJ2-7
CSVGGSRGYQPQYF,TRBV29-1,-
CASSLGGAGSYEQYF,TRBV28,TRBJ2-7
CASSPTPNTEAFF,TRBV6-1,TRBJ1-1
CASSSTGIAQFF,TRBV11-2,TRBJ2-1
CVSSQRGSGPSTDTQYF,TRBV14,TRBJ2-3
CAGRLTRDEAFF,TRBV12-3/TRBV12-4,TRBJ1-1
CASAPQDTKETQYF,TRBV7-9,TRBJ2-5
CASSEVGDYRPMKYGYTF,TRBV6-1,TRBJ1-2